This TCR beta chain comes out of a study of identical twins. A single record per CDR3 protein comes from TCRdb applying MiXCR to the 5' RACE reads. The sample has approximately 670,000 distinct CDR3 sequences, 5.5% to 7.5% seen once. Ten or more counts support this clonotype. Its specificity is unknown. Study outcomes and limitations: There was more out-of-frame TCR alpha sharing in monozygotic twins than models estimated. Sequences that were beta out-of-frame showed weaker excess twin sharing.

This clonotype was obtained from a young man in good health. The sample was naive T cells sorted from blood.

The CDR3 reads CASSKRHYEQYF. The CDR3 DNA follows: TGTGCCAGCAGCAAAAGACACTACGAGCAGTACTTC. The chain has TRBV28 and TRBJ2-7; D gene uncertain. The CDR3 loop spans 12 amino acids. Germline loops: CDR1 MDHEN, CDR2 SYDVKM. V was trimmed by 6 bases and J by 3 bases, leaving 9 bases between them.